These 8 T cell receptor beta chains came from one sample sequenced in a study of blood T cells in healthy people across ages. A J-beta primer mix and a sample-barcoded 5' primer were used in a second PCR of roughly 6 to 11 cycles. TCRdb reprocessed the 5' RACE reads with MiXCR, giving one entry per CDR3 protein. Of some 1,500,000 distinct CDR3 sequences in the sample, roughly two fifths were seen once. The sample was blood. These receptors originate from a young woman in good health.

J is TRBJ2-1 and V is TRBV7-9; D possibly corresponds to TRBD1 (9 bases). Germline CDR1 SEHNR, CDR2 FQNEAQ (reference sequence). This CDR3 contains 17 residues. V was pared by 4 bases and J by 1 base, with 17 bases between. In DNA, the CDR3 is TGTGCCAGCAGCTCCCCGGGGGGGACAGGGTCCTACAATGAGCAGTTCTTC. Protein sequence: CASSSPGGTGSYNEQFF.

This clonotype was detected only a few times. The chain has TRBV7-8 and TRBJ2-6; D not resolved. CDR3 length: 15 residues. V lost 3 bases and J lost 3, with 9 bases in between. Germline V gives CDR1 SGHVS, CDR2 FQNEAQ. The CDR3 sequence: CASSLVSDGANVLTF. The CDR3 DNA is TGTGCCAGCAGCTTGGTTAGTGATGGGGCCAACGTCCTGACTTTC.

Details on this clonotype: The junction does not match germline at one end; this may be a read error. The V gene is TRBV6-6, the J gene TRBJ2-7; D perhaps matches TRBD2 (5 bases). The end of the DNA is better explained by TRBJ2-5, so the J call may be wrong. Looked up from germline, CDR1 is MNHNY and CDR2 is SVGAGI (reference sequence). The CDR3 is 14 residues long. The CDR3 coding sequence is TGTGCCGGCAGTTACGGGGATACCAAAGAGACCCAGTACTTC. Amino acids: CAGSYGDTKETQYF.

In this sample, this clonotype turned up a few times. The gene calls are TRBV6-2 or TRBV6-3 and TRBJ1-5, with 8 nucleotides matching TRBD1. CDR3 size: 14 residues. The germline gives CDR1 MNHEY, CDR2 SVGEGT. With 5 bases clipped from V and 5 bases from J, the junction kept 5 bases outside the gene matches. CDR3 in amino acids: CASSRQGRYQPQHF. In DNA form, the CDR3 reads TGTGCCAGCAGTCGACAGGGGAGGTATCAGCCCCAGCATTTT.

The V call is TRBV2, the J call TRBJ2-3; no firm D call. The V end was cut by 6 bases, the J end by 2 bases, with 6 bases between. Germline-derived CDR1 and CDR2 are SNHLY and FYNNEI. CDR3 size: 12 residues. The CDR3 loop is CASRQFTDTQYF. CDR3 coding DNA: TGTGCCAGCAGACAGTTCACAGATACGCAGTATTTT.

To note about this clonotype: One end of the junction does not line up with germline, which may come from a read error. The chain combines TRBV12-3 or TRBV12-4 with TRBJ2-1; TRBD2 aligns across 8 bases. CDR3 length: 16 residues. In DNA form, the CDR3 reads TGTGCCAGCAGTACCGGGGGGACTAGGGGTTACAATGGGCAGTTCTTC. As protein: CASSTGGTRGYNGQFF.

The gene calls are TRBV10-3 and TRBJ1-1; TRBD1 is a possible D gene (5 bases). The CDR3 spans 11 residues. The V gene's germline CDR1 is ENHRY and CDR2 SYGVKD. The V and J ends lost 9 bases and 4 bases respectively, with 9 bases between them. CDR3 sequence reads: CAILRGTEAFF. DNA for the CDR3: TGTGCCATTCTAAGGGGCACTGAAGCTTTCTTT.

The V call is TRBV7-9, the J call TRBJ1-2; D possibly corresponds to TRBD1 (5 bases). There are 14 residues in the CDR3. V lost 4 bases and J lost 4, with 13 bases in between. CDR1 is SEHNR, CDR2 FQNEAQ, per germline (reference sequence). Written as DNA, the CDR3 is TGTGCCAGCAGCTCGACAGAGGACACCTATGGCTACACCTTC. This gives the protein CASSSTEDTYGYTF.